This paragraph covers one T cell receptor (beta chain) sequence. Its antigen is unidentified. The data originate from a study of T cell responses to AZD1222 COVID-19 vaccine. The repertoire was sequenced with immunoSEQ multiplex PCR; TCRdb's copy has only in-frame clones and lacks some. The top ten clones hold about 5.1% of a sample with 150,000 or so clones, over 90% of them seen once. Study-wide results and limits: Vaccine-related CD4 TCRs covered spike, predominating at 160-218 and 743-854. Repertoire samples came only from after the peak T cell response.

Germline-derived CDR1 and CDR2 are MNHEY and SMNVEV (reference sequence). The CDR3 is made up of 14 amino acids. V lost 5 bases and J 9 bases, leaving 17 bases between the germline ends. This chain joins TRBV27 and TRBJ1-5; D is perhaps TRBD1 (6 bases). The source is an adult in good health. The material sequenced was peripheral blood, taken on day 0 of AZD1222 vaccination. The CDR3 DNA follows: TGTGCCAGCAGTAGGACAGCCGGCCCTGGGCCCCAGCATTTT. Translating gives CASSRTAGPGPQHF.